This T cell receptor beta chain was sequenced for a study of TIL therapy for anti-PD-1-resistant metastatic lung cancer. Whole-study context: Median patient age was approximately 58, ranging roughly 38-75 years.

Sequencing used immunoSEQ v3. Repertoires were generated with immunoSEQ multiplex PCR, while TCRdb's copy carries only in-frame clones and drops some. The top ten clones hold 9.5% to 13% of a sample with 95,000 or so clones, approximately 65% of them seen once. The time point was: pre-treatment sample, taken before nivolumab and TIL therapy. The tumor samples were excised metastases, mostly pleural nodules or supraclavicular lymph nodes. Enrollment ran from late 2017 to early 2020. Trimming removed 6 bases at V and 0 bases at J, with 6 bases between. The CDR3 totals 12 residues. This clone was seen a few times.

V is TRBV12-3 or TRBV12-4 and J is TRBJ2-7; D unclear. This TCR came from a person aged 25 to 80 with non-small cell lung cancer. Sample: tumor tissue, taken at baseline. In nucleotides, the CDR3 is TGTGCCAGCAGCCCTAGCTCCTACGAGCAGTACTTC. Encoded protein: CASSPSSYEQYF.